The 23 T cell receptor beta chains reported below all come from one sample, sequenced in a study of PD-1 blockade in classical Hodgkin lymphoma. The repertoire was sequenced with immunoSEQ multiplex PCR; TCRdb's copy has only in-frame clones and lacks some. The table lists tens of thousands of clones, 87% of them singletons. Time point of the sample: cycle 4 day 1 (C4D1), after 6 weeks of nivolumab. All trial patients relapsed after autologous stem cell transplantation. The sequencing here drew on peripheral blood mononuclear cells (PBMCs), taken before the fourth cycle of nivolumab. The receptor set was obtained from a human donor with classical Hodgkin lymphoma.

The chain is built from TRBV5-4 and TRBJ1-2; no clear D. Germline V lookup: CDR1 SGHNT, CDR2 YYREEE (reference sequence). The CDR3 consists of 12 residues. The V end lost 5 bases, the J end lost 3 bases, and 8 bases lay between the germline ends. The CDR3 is CASRTGDYGYTF. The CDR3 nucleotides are TGTGCCAGCAGAACCGGGGACTATGGCTACACCTTC.

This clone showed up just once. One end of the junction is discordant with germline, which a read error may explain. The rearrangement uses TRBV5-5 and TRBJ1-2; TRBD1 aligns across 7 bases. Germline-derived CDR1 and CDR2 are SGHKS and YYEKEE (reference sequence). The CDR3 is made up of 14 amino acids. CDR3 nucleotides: TGTGCCAGCAGTTTGGGACAGCCTAACTATGGCTACACCTTC. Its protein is CASSLGQPNYGYTF.

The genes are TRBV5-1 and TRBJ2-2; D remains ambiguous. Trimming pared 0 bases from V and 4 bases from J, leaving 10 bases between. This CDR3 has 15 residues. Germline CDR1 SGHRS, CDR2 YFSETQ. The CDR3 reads CASSLEGTSTGELFF. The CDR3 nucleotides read TGCGCCAGCAGCTTGGAGGGCACCTCCACCGGGGAGCTGTTTTTT.

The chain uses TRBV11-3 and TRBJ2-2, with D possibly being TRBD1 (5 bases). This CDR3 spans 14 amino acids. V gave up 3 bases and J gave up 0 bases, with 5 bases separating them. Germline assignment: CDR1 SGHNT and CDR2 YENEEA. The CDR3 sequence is CASSLTANTGELFF. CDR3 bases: TGTGCCAGCAGCTTGACAGCGAACACCGGGGAGCTGTTTTTT.

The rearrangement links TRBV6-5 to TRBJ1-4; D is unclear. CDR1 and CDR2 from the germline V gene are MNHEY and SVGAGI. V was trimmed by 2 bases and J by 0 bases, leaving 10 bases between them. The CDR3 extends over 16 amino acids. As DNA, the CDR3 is TGTGCCAGCAGTTACGTAGTTCCCTCAACTAATGAAAAACTGTTTTTT. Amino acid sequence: CASSYVVPSTNEKLFF.

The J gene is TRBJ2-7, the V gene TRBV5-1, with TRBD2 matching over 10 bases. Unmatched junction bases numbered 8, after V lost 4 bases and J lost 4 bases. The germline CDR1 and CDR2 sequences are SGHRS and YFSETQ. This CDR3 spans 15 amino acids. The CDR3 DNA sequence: TGCGCCAGCAGCCTAATAGCGGGGGGATTTTACGAGCAGTACTTC. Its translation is CASSLIAGGFYEQYF. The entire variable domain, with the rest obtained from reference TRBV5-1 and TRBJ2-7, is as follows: KAGVTQTPRYLIKTRGQQVTLSCSPISGHRSVSWYQQTPGQGLQFLFEYFSETQRNKGNFPGRFSGRQFSNSRSEMNVSTLELGDSALYLCASSLIAGGFYEQYFGPGTRLTVT.

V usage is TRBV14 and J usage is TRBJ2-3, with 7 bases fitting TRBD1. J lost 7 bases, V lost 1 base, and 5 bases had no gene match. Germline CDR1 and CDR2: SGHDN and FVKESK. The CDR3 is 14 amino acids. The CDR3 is CASSQARTGYTQYF. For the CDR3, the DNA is TGTGCCAGCAGCCAAGCCCGGACAGGTTATACGCAGTATTTT.

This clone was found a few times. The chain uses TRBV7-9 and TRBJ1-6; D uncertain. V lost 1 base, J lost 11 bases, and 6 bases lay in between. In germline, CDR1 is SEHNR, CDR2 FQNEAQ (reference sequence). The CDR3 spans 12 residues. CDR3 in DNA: TGTGCCAGCAGCTTAGTCGGGCCACCCCTCCACTTT. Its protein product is CASSLVGPPLHF.

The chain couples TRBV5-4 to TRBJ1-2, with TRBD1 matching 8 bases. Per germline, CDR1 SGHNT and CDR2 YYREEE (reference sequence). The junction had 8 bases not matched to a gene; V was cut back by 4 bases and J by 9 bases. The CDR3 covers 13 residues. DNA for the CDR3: TGTGCCAGCAGCCAACAAAGGACAGGGAGCTACACCTTC. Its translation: CASSQQRTGSYTF. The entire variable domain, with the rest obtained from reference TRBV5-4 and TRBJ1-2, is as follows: ETGVTQSPTHLIKTRGQQVTLRCSSQSGHNTVSWYQQALGQGPQFIFQYYREEENGRGNFPPRFSGLQFPNYSSELNVNALELDDSALYLCASSQQRTGSYTFGSGTRLTVV.

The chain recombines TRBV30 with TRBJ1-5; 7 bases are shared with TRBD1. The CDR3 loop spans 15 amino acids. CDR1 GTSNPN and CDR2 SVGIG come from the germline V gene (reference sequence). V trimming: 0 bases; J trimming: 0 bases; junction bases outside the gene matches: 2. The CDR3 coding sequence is TGTGCCTGGAGTGTCGGGACAGATAGCAATCAGCCCCAGCATTTT. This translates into CAWSVGTDSNQPQHF.

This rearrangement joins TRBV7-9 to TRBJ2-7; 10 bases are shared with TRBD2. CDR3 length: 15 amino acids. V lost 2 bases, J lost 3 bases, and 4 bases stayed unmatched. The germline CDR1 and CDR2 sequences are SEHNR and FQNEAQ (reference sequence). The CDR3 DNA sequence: TGTGCCAGCAGCTTATATCTAGCGGGAGACTACGAGCAGTACTTC. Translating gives CASSLYLAGDYEQYF.

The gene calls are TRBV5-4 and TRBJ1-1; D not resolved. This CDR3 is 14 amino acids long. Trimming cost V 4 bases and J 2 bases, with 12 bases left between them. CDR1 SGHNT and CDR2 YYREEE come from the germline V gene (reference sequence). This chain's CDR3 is CASSDILENTEAFF. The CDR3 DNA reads TGTGCCAGCAGCGATATATTAGAAAACACTGAAGCTTTCTTT.

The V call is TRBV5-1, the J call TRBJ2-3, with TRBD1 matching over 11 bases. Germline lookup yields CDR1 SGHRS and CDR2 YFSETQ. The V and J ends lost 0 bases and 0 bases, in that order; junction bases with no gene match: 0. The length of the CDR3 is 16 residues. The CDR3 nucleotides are TGCGCCAGCAGCTTGGGGGACAGGGGGAGCACAGATACGCAGTATTTT. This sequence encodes CASSLGDRGSTDTQYF. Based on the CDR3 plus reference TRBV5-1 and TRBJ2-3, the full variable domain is KAGVTQTPRYLIKTRGQQVTLSCSPISGHRSVSWYQQTPGQGLQFLFEYFSETQRNKGNFPGRFSGRQFSNSRSEMNVSTLELGDSALYLCASSLGDRGSTDTQYFGPGTRLTVL.

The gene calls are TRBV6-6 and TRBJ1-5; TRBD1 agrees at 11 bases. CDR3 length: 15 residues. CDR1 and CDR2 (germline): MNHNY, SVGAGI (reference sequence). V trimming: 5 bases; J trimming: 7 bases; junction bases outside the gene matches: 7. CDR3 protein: CASSPGQGASQPQHF. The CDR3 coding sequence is TGTGCCAGCAGTCCTGGACAGGGGGCGAGCCAGCCCCAGCATTTT.

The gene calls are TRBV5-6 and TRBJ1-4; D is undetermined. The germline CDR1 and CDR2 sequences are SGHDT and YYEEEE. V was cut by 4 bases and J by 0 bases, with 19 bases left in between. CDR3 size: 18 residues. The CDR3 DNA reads TGTGCCAGCAGCACCCCGTCGGCAGAGCTTGCAACTAATGAAAAACTGTTTTTT. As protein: CASSTPSAELATNEKLFF. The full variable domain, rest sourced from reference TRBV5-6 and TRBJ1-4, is DAGVTQSPTHLIKTRGQQVTLRCSPKSGHDTVSWYQQALGQGPQFIFQYYEEEERQRGNFPDRFSGHQFPNYSSELNVNALLLGDSALYLCASSTPSAELATNEKLFFGSGTQLSVL.

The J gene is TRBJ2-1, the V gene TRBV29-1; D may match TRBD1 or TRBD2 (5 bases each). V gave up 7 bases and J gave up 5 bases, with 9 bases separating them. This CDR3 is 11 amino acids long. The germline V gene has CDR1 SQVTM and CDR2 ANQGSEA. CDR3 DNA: TGCAGCGCGGGACCGAACAATGAGCAGTTCTTC. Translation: CSAGPNNEQFF.

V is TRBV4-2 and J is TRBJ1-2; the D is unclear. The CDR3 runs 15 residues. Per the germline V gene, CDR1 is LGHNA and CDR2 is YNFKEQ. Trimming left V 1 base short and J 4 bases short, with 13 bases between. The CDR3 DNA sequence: TGTGCCAGCAGCCAAGCAGGAACCCAAAGCTATGGCTACACCTTC. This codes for CASSQAGTQSYGYTF.

In DNA form, the CDR3 reads TGTGCCAGCAGTTCCCGAGGGGGGGATTATTCACCCCTCCACTTT. Translating it yields CASSSRGGDYSPLHF. The chain has TRBV5-4 and TRBJ1-6; D perhaps matches TRBD1 (6 bases). Germline V gene data show CDR1 as SGHNT and CDR2 as YYREEE (reference sequence). The CDR3 runs 15 residues. Trimming pared 5 bases from V and 8 bases from J, leaving 17 bases between. Using reference TRBV5-4 and TRBJ1-6 for the parts outside the CDR3, the full variable domain is ETGVTQSPTHLIKTRGQQVTLRCSSQSGHNTVSWYQQALGQGPQFIFQYYREEENGRGNFPPRFSGLQFPNYSSELNVNALELDDSALYLCASSSRGGDYSPLHFGNGTRLTVT.

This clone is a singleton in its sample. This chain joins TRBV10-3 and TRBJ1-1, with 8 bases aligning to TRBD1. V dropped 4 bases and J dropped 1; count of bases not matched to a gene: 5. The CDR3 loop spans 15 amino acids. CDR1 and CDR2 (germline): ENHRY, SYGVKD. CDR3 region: CAISGPRGPNTEAFF. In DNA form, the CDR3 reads TGTGCCATCAGTGGTCCCAGGGGGCCGAACACTGAAGCTTTCTTT.

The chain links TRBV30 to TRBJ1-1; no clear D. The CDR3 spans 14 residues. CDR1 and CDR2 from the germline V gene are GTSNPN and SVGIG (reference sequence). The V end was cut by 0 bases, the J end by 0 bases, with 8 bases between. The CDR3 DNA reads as TGTGCCTGGAGTGTGGGATTTATGAACACTGAAGCTTTCTTT. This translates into CAWSVGFMNTEAFF.

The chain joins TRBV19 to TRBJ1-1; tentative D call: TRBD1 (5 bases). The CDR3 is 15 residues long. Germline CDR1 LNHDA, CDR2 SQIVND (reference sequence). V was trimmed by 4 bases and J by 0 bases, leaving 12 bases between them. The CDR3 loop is CASSTPRTLNTEAFF. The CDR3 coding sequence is TGTGCCAGTAGTACCCCCCGGACATTGAACACTGAAGCTTTCTTT.

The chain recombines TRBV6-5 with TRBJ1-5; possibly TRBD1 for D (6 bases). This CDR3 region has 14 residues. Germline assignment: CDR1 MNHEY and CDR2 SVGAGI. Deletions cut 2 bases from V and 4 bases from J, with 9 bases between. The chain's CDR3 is CASSYGGRNQPQHF. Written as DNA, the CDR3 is TGTGCCAGCAGTTACGGGGGCCGGAATCAGCCCCAGCATTTT.

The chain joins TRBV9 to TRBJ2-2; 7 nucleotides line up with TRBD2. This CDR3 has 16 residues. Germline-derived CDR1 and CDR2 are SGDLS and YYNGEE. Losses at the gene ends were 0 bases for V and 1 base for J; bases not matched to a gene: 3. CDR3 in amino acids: CASSVEERGNTGELFF. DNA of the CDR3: TGTGCCAGCAGCGTAGAGGAGCGGGGGAACACCGGGGAGCTGTTTTTT.